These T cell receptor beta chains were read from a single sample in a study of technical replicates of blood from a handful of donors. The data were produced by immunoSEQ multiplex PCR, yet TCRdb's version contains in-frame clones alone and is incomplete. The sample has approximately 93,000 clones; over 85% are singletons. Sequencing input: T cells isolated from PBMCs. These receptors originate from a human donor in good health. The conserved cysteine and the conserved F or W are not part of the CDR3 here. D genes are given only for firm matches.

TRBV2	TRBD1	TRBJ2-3	ASSPRTGLTDTQY
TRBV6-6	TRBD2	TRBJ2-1	ASSYLAGYNEQF
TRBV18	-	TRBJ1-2	ASSPEAGRDYGYT
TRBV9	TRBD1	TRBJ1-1	ASSLSGGTANTEAF
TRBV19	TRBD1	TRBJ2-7	ASSVKQGPGEQY
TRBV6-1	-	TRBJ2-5	ASRIRGGLQETQY
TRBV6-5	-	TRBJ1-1	ASRSGTLNTEAF
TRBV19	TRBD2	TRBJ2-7	ASSIAGGEYEQY
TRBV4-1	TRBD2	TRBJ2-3	ASSHIAGGEDTQY
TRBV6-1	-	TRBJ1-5	ASISGYNQPQH
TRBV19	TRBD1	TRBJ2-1	ASRGLSNEQF
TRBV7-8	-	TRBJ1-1	ASSTFGFMGPEAF
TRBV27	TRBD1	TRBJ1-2	ASSLVGTGTFVDGYT
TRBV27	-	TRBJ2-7	ASATVAQGEQY
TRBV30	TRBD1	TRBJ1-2	AWSYRGRGYT
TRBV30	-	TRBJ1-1	ASEGAEAF
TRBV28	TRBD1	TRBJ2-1	ASYRGNNEQF
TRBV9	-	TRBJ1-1	ASSAHFLSPGYEAF
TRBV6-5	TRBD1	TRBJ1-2	ASSYSQGSYGYT
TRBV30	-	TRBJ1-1	AWSLMNTEAF
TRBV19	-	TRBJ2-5	ASRGAEGREETQY
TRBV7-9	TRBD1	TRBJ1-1	ASSTQGGTEAF
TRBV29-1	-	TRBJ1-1	SVKRVGAF
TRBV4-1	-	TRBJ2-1	ASSHPVRDEQF
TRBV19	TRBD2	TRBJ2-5	ASSIGLAGVKTQY
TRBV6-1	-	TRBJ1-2	ASRDGLADGYT
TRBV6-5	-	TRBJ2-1	ASSYSGRKYNEQF